The 18 T cell receptor beta chains listed next were all sequenced from one sample in a study of CD8+ T cells in alopecia areata. Noted treatment: oral pan-JAK inhibitor, 5-10 mg twice daily. cDNA reverse transcribed from extracted RNA served as the sequencing template. Some clones are missing from TCRdb's copy, which holds only in-frame ones; the method was immunoSEQ multiplex PCR. This table holds around 160,000 clones, 60% found once. Sequencing was performed on CD4+ T cells sorted from blood, taken at week 24, from a patient treated with tofacitinib. The receptors were gathered from a human donor with alopecia areata.

The J gene is TRBJ2-5, the V gene TRBV29-1; TRBD1 matches 7 bases. The CDR3 is made up of 13 amino acids. Germline CDR1 is SQVTM and CDR2 is ANQGSEA. J was trimmed by 4 bases and V by 3 bases; bases with no gene match: 5. Written as DNA, the CDR3 is TGCAGCGTTGACCGGGACAGAAGAGAGACCCAGTACTTC. As protein: CSVDRDRRETQYF.

This clone was recorded a few times. The chain carries TRBV29-1 and TRBJ1-2; a weak D match, TRBD1 (5 bases). The CDR3 spans 13 residues. Trimming cost V 4 bases and J 4 bases, with 13 bases left between them. Germline assignment: CDR1 SQVTM and CDR2 ANQGSEA. This CDR3 reads CSVGVREGYGYTF. CDR3 DNA sequence: TGCAGCGTTGGTGTCAGGGAGGGCTATGGCTACACCTTC.

This sequence joins TRBV10-3 and TRBJ1-6; no definite D call. Trimming removed 3 bases at V and 7 bases at J, with 7 bases between. Looked up from germline, CDR1 is ENHRY and CDR2 is SYGVKD. The CDR3 is made up of 13 amino acids. In nucleotides, the CDR3 is TGTGCCATCAGTGACTACATGAATTCACCCCTCCACTTT. Translation: CAISDYMNSPLHF.

The V call is TRBV29-1, the J call TRBJ1-1; 10 bases line up with TRBD1. Trimming at V came to 4 bases and at J to 4 bases, leaving 3 bases not matched to a gene. Germline CDR1 is SQVTM and CDR2 is ANQGSEA. This CDR3 has 13 amino acids. The CDR3 loop reads CSVAGQGSTEAFF. Written as DNA, the CDR3 is TGCAGCGTTGCGGGACAGGGGAGCACTGAAGCTTTCTTT.

The table lists this clone with a few counts. CDR3: CASSFYPRGSKTGELFF. DNA of the CDR3: TGTGCCAGCAGCTTTTACCCACGGGGGTCTAAGACCGGGGAGCTGTTTTTT. V and J are TRBV7-7 and TRBJ2-2; possibly TRBD2 for D (6 bases). Germline V gene lookup returns CDR1 SSHAT and CDR2 FNYEAQ (reference sequence). V lost 3 bases, J lost 5 bases, and 19 bases lay in between. The CDR3 runs to 17 residues.

The chain uses TRBV5-6 and TRBJ1-5; D is ambiguous. The CDR3 extends over 14 amino acids. V lost 4 bases and J lost 4, with 12 bases in between. The V gene's germline CDR1 is SGHDT and CDR2 YYEEEE. The CDR3 spells CASSLRTGNQPQHF. The CDR3 bases are TGTGCCAGCAGCCTAAGGACGGGGAATCAGCCCCAGCATTTT. Full variable domain (outside the CDR3, taken from reference TRBV5-6 and TRBJ1-5): DAGVTQSPTHLIKTRGQQVTLRCSPKSGHDTVSWYQQALGQGPQFIFQYYEEEERQRGNFPDRFSGHQFPNYSSELNVNALLLGDSALYLCASSLRTGNQPQHFGDGTRLSIL.

The V gene is TRBV23-1, the J gene TRBJ1-6; tentative D call: TRBD1 (6 bases). TRBV23-1 is an ORF, with its function uncertain. The ends were cut back, 8 bases at V and 6 bases at J, with 17 bases in the middle. The CDR3 has 15 amino acids. The CDR3 DNA sequence: TGCGCCAGCCCTGATCAGGACAGCCGTAATTCACCCCTCCACTTT. This gives the protein CASPDQDSRNSPLHF.

This sequence joins TRBV15 and TRBJ1-3; D unclear. Germline CDR1 and CDR2: LNHNV and YYDKDF (reference sequence). This CDR3 region has 16 residues. The V gene lost 1 base and the J gene lost 8 bases, with 18 bases spanning the gap. CDR3 protein: CATSRVLLAREDTIYF. The DNA of the CDR3 is TGTGCCACCAGCAGAGTACTCCTAGCGAGGGAGGACACCATATATTTT.

This clone came up a few times. The rearrangement joins TRBV29-1 to TRBJ2-7; D not resolved. This CDR3 is 12 amino acids long. Trimming removed 4 bases from V and 4 bases from J, with 11 bases in between. Germline CDR1 reads SQVTM; CDR2 reads ANQGSEA. DNA for the CDR3: TGCAGCGTTGTGGACCACGTATACGAGCAGTACTTC. It encodes CSVVDHVYEQYF.

The chain uses TRBV29-1 and TRBJ2-3; 8 bases fit TRBD2. Germline V CDR1 and CDR2: SQVTM, ANQGSEA. This CDR3 is built from 20 residues. With 2 bases clipped from V and 1 base from J, the junction kept 20 bases outside the gene matches. The CDR3 protein is CSVETWGRRTGTRRTDTQYF. As DNA, the CDR3 is TGCAGCGTTGAAACCTGGGGGCGACGCACCGGGACTAGGCGCACAGATACGCAGTATTTT.

The chain carries TRBV30 and TRBJ2-7; D uncertain. The CDR3 length is 13 residues. V lost 0 bases and J 6 bases, leaving 12 bases between the germline ends. Germline V lookup: CDR1 GTSNPN, CDR2 SVGIG (reference sequence). CDR3 protein: CAWSVLEATEQYF. As DNA, the CDR3 is TGTGCCTGGAGTGTACTTGAAGCGACCGAGCAGTACTTC. Based on the CDR3 plus reference TRBV30 and TRBJ2-7, the full variable domain is SQTIHQWPATLVQPVGSPLSLECTVEGTSNPNLYWYRQAAGRGLQLLFYSVGIGQISSEVPQNLSASRPQDRQFILSSKKLLLSDSGFYLCAWSVLEATEQYFGPGTRLTVT.

V is TRBV29-1 and J is TRBJ2-7, with 9 bases identical to TRBD1. From germline, CDR1 is SQVTM and CDR2 ANQGSEA. V lost 4 bases, J lost 3 bases, and 7 bases stayed unmatched. There are 14 residues in the CDR3. The CDR3 is CSVARDREDYEQYF. The CDR3 bases are TGCAGCGTTGCAAGGGACAGGGAAGACTACGAGCAGTACTTC.

This clone showed up just a few times. The V call is TRBV29-1, the J call TRBJ2-4, with D maybe TRBD1 (5 bases). The CDR3 totals 12 residues. With 6 bases removed from V and 5 bases from J, the gap between germline ends came to 11 bases. CDR1 is SQVTM and CDR2 is ANQGSEA in the germline V gene. CDR3 in DNA: TGCAGCGTCCGACAGTCCCAAAACATTCAGTACTTC. Amino acid sequence: CSVRQSQNIQYF. Combining the CDR3 with reference TRBV29-1 and TRBJ2-4 gives the whole variable domain SAVISQKPSRDICQRGTSLTIQCQVDSQVTMMFWYRQQPGQSLTLIATANQGSEATYESGFVIDKFPISRPNLTFSTLTVSNMSPEDSSIYLCSVRQSQNIQYFGAGTRLSVL.

The V gene is TRBV7-9, the J gene TRBJ1-2; the D gene is possibly TRBD1 (5 bases). From germline, CDR1 is SEHNR and CDR2 FQNEAQ (reference sequence). V gave up 4 bases and J gave up 2 bases, with 14 bases separating them. The CDR3 totals 15 residues. The CDR3 is CASSSSGTGNYGYTF. CDR3 DNA sequence: TGTGCCAGCAGCTCTTCCGGGACTGGAAACTATGGCTACACCTTC.

This clone has just a few counts. V usage is TRBV21-1 and J usage is TRBJ2-3; the D call TRBD1 from the table was never checked on the DNA. TRBV21-1 is a documented pseudogene. The length of the CDR3 is 15 residues. CDR3 bases: TGTGCCAGCAGCAAAGTAGTTGTACAGACAGATACGCAGTATTTT. Translation: CASSKVVVQTDTQYF.

This clone was detected a few times. This chain links TRBV29-1 with TRBJ2-3; D not certain. The V gene lost 6 bases and the J gene lost 2 bases, with 9 bases spanning the gap. Germline CDR1 reads SQVTM; CDR2 reads ANQGSEA. The CDR3 totals 12 residues. DNA of the CDR3: TGCAGCGTCTCAGGCGCCACAGATACGCAGTATTTT. This encodes CSVSGATDTQYF.

This chain's CDR3 is CAWSKRAHEQYF. CDR3 DNA: TGTGCCTGGTCTAAAAGAGCCCACGAGCAGTACTTC. The chain employs TRBV30 and TRBJ2-7; unclear D gene. V lost 5 bases, J lost 5 bases, and 13 bases lay in between. There are 12 residues in the CDR3. The germline V gene has CDR1 GTSNPN and CDR2 SVGIG (reference sequence).

This clone has just a few counts. One end of the junction varies from germline; a read error may be responsible. J is TRBJ1-2 and V is TRBV6-5; no definite D call. The CDR3 length is 14 residues. Germline V gives CDR1 MNHEY, CDR2 SVGAGI. The CDR3 loop is CASTYGALNYGYTF. The CDR3 DNA reads TGTGCCAGCACTTACGGAGCTCTTAACTATGGCTACACCTTC.